These T cell receptor beta chains were read from a single sample in a study of blood T cell repertoires in COVID-19. Here immunoSEQ multiplex PCR was the method, and the copy in TCRdb shows in-frame clones only, minus some. Here the sample spans about 280,000 clones, about 87% being singletons. The sample comprised PBMCs or T cells enriched from blood (not recorded which). These receptors all come from a woman in her 30s with acute COVID-19. The CDR3 runs from the conserved cysteine through the conserved F or W. Fields, in order: D gene, J gene, V gene, clone size, CDR3 protein, CDR3 DNA. D genes are given only for firm matches. A row's size may be missing; if present it is once, few, many or a size class.

>TRBD2|TRBJ2-1|TRBV28|-
CASSLRTLAGVDNEQFF
TGTGCCAGCAGTTTAAGGACTCTCGCGGGGGTCGACAATGAGCAGTTCTTC
>-|TRBJ2-3|TRBV7-9|few
CASQGSTDTQYF
TGTGCCAGTCAGGGGTCCACAGATACGCAGTATTTT
>-|TRBJ2-1|TRBV9|few
CASSEGHLASYNEQFF
TGTGCCAGCAGCGAGGGGCACCTCGCCTCCTACAATGAGCAGTTCTTC
>TRBD2|TRBJ2-1|TRBV4-2|-
CASSPGLAEYNEQFF
TGTGCCAGCAGCCCGGGACTAGCGGAATACAATGAGCAGTTCTTC
>TRBD2|TRBJ2-7|TRBV19|-
CASSLTGTSVEQYF
TGTGCCAGTAGTCTAACCGGGACTAGTGTCGAGCAGTACTTC
>-|TRBJ2-5|TRBV18|-
CASSGTESQETQYF
TGTGCCAGCTCAGGTACAGAGTCCCAAGAGACCCAGTACTTC
>TRBD2|TRBJ2-7|TRBV7-2|-
CASSASGSRAYEQYF
TGTGCCAGCAGCGCTAGCGGGAGCAGGGCCTACGAGCAGTACTTC
>TRBD2|TRBJ2-7|TRBV7-3|once
CASPNPRGRGLYEQYF
TGTGCCAGCCCTAACCCGCGGGGGAGAGGGCTCTACGAGCAGTACTTC
>-|TRBJ2-7|TRBV14|-
CASSHRRNEQYF
TGTGCCAGCAGCCACAGGAGGAACGAGCAGTACTTC
>-|TRBJ2-1|TRBV9|-
CASSVAWDLDYNEQFF
TGTGCCAGCAGCGTAGCTTGGGACTTGGACTACAATGAGCAGTTCTTC
>TRBD2|TRBJ2-3|TRBV6-5|-
CASTNPGTRAYF
TGTGCCAGCACCAACCCCGGGACTAGGGCCTATTTT
>-|TRBJ2-7|TRBV30|-
CAWRGLGQASYF
TGTGCCTGGAGGGGACTTGGACAGGCCTCGTACTTC
>TRBD1|TRBJ1-2|TRBV19|-
CASSSIPGTASNYGYTF
TGTGCCAGTAGTTCCATACCGGGGACAGCTTCAAACTATGGCTACACCTTC
>-|TRBJ2-5|TRBV6-5|-
CASTNGGQQETQYF
TGTGCCAGCACCAACGGAGGACAGCAAGAGACCCAGTACTTC
>TRBD2|TRBJ2-3|TRBV30|-
CAWGGLAGAPYTQYF
TGTGCCTGGGGCGGACTAGCGGGAGCCCCGTATACGCAGTATTTT
>-|TRBJ1-3|TRBV28|-
CASSLGYSHSGNTIYF
TGTGCCAGCAGTTTAGGGTATAGCCACTCTGGAAACACCATATATTTT
>-|TRBJ2-1|TRBV11-2|-
CASSLAGAYNEQFF
TGTGCCAGCAGCTTAGCGGGAGCCTACAATGAGCAGTTCTTC
>-|TRBJ1-3|TRBV18|-
CASSQGSSGNTIYF
TGTGCCAGCTCACAGGGGTCCTCTGGAAACACCATATATTTT
>-|TRBJ2-7|TRBV3-1/TRBV3-2|-
CASSHRGVVDEQYF
TGTGCCAGCAGCCACAGGGGAGTGGTAGACGAGCAGTACTTC
>-|TRBJ2-2|TRBV7-9|-
CASSTPVGEANTGELFF
TGTGCCAGCAGCACCCCCGTCGGAGAAGCGAACACCGGGGAGCTGTTTTTT
>-|TRBJ2-7|TRBV15|once
CATSRDHWGQIYEQYF
TGTGCCACCAGCAGAGATCACTGGGGACAAATCTACGAGCAGTACTTC
>TRBD2|TRBJ2-1|TRBV7-9|-
CASSLSAGENEQFF
TGTGCCAGCAGCCTCAGCGCGGGAGAGAATGAGCAGTTCTTC
>TRBD2|TRBJ2-1|TRBV28|-
CASSLAGTSEDEQFF
TGTGCCAGCAGTTTAGCCGGGACTAGCGAGGATGAGCAGTTCTTC
>-|TRBJ1-6|TRBV28|-
CASRGGTKDSPLHF
TGTGCCTCCCGAGGCGGAACCAAGGATTCACCCCTCCACTTT
>TRBD2|TRBJ2-7|TRBV27|-
CAISEREGDEQYF
TGTGCCATCTCCGAGCGGGAGGGCGACGAGCAGTACTTC
>TRBD2|TRBJ2-7|TRBV13|-
CASSSPGSGSYEQYF
TGTGCCAGCAGCTCCCCGGGAAGCGGGAGCTACGAGCAGTACTTC
>TRBD2|TRBJ2-1|TRBV9|once
CASSETLAGGKDEQFF
TGTGCCAGCAGCGAGACACTAGCGGGAGGGAAGGATGAGCAGTTCTTC
>TRBD1|TRBJ2-1|TRBV15|-
CATSRDRSRGSYNEQFF
TGTGCCACCAGCCGGGACAGAAGTAGAGGCTCCTACAATGAGCAGTTCTTC
>TRBD2|TRBJ2-7|TRBV19|-
CASSIRLAGIYEQYF
TGTGCCAGTAGTATTCGACTAGCGGGAATTTACGAGCAGTACTTC
>TRBD1|TRBJ1-2|TRBV7-9|-
CASSPPDRVNYGYTF
TGTGCCAGCAGCCCCCCGGACAGGGTTAACTATGGCTACACCTTC
>-|TRBJ1-1|TRBV6-2/TRBV6-3|-
CASSYMAEAFF
TGTGCCAGCAGTTATATGGCCGAAGCTTTCTTT
>-|TRBJ2-7|TRBV6-2/TRBV6-3|-
CASSSHPGRGGWVQYF
TGTGCCAGCAGCTCTCACCCCGGCAGGGGTGGGTGGGTGCAGTACTTC
>-|TRBJ2-1|TRBV6-5|once
CASESGVASDEQFF
TGTGCCAGCGAGAGCGGTGTCGCAAGCGATGAGCAGTTCTTC
>TRBD1|TRBJ1-5|TRBV28|-
CASSPGGIQPQHF
TGTGCCAGCAGTCCAGGGGGCATTCAGCCCCAGCATTTT
>TRBD1|TRBJ1-5|TRBV6-1|-
CASSEFGTGFQPQHF
TGTGCCAGCAGTGAATTTGGGACAGGGTTTCAGCCCCAGCATTTT
>-|TRBJ2-7|TRBV29-1|-
CSVVFLQGQIYEQYF
TGCAGCGTTGTATTTCTACAGGGACAAATCTACGAGCAGTACTTC
>TRBD2|TRBJ2-7|TRBV6-5|once
CASSYGGGSYEQYF
TGTGCCAGCAGTTACGGGGGAGGGTCCTACGAGCAGTACTTC
>-|TRBJ1-5|TRBV28|-
CASSPGSQPQHF
TGTGCCAGCAGTCCGGGGTCCCAGCCCCAGCATTTT
>TRBD1|TRBJ1-5|TRBV19|few
CASSAVTGRPQHF
TGTGCCAGTAGTGCCGTGACAGGGAGGCCCCAGCATTTT
>-|TRBJ2-7|TRBV5-1|-
CASSSGYEQYF
TGCGCCAGCAGCTCAGGGTACGAGCAGTACTTC
>-|TRBJ2-3|TRBV24-1|-
CATSDLITQYF
TGTGCCACCAGCGATCTAATAACGCAGTATTTT
>TRBD2|TRBJ2-1|TRBV13|-
CASSFTSGTYNEQFF
TGTGCCAGCAGCTTCACTAGCGGGACCTACAATGAGCAGTTCTTC
>-|TRBJ1-5|TRBV27|once
CASSLSRGNQPQHF
TGTGCCAGCAGTTTATCTCGGGGCAATCAGCCCCAGCATTTT
>-|TRBJ2-5|TRBV5-1|once
CASSPWTSQETQYF
TGCGCCAGCAGCCCCTGGACAAGCCAAGAGACCCAGTACTTC
>TRBD1|TRBJ2-1|TRBV7-3|-
CASSSIQGDNEQFF
TGTGCCAGCAGTTCTATCCAGGGGGACAATGAGCAGTTCTTC
>TRBD2|TRBJ2-7|TRBV2|-
CASSEGAGVSYEQYF
TGTGCCAGCAGTGAAGGGGCGGGAGTCTCCTACGAGCAGTACTTC
>-|TRBJ2-5|TRBV11-2|-
CASSLEPGLYHETQYF
TGTGCCAGCAGCTTAGAGCCGGGACTCTACCATGAGACCCAGTACTTC
>-|TRBJ1-2|TRBV29-1|-
CSVVNQGILSNYGYTF
TGCAGCGTTGTTAATCAGGGGATTCTTTCTAACTATGGCTACACCTTC
>-|TRBJ2-4|TRBV19|-
CASSILEVGAKNIQYF
TGTGCCAGTAGTATACTCGAGGTAGGAGCCAAAAACATTCAGTACTTC
>-|TRBJ2-1|TRBV6-6|-
CASTQRLSSYNEQFF
TGTGCCAGCACCCAGCGGCTGAGCTCCTACAATGAGCAGTTCTTC
>-|TRBJ2-4|TRBV4-1|-
CASQFQNIQYF
TGCGCCAGCCAATTCCAGAACATTCAGTACTTC
>TRBD1|TRBJ2-7|TRBV30|-
CAWSNRQGGEQYF
TGTGCCTGGAGTAACAGACAGGGCGGCGAGCAGTACTTC